The 25 T cell receptor beta chains given below trace back to one sample, sequenced in a study of T cell changes during pregnancy in multiple sclerosis. Libraries were prepared by immunoSEQ multiplex PCR; TCRdb keeps only in-frame clonotypes and omits some of them. The sample shows 45,000 to 55,000 clones, around 90% of them seen only once. The source was CD4+ T cells from peripheral blood mononuclear cells, collected in the second trimester of pregnancy. The receptors stem from a female donor with multiple sclerosis, enrolled in a pregnancy study.

CDR3 region: CASSQGKQGPSGANVLTF. In DNA, the CDR3 is TGCGCCAGCAGCCAAGGGAAACAGGGCCCCTCTGGGGCCAACGTCCTGACTTTC. The chain links TRBV4-1 to TRBJ2-6, with D perhaps TRBD1 (6 bases). Per germline, CDR1 MGHRA and CDR2 YSYEKL. CDR3 length: 18 residues. V was shortened by 1 base and J by 0 bases, with 13 bases between the two germline ends.

This sequence joins TRBV6-5 and TRBJ2-1; D may be TRBD1 (5 bases). CDR3 size: 16 residues. The ends were cut back, 2 bases at V and 7 bases at J, with 18 bases in the middle. Per germline, CDR1 MNHEY and CDR2 SVGAGI. DNA for the CDR3: TGTGCCAGCAGTTACACATCGGACACCCTAGGGAATGAGCAGTTCTTC. This codes for CASSYTSDTLGNEQFF.

This chain connects TRBV5-4 to TRBJ2-1; possibly TRBD2 for D (5 bases). There are 15 residues in the CDR3. V lost 3 bases to trimming and J lost 4 bases, with 14 bases between them. The germline CDR1 and CDR2 sequences are SGHNT and YYREEE (reference sequence). DNA for the CDR3: TGTGCCAGCAGCTCCCGGGTAGCGACGTACAATGAGCAGTTCTTC. Its protein is CASSSRVATYNEQFF.

The genes are TRBV5-1 and TRBJ1-2; weak D call: TRBD1 (6 bases). V lost 1 base to trimming and J lost 8 bases, with 15 bases between them. Germline V CDR1 and CDR2: SGHRS, YFSETQ. The CDR3 covers 14 residues. The CDR3 reads CASSLTTGQGGYTF. In DNA form, the CDR3 reads TGCGCCAGCAGCTTGACGACAGGCCAGGGGGGCTACACCTTC.

The V and J genes are TRBV5-1 and TRBJ2-5, with D perhaps TRBD1 (5 bases). The V end lost 0 bases, the J end lost 0 bases, and 6 bases lay between the germline ends. The CDR3 runs to 14 residues. Germline CDR1 is SGHRS and CDR2 is YFSETQ. The CDR3 protein is CASSLGQNQETQYF. The CDR3 region has the DNA TGCGCCAGCAGCTTGGGACAGAACCAAGAGACCCAGTACTTC.

The chain couples TRBV28 to TRBJ2-7, with TRBD1 matching 11 bases. Unmatched junction bases numbered 8, after V lost 6 bases and J lost 1 base. The germline V gene has CDR1 MDHEN and CDR2 SYDVKM. This CDR3 is built from 16 residues. CDR3 residues: CASSPLGQGASYEQYF. CDR3 bases: TGTGCCAGCAGCCCGCTCGGACAGGGGGCTTCCTACGAGCAGTACTTC.

This chain's CDR3 is CASRVATRTDTQYF. For the CDR3, the DNA is TGTGCCAGCAGAGTAGCGACCCGCACAGATACGCAGTATTTT. The V gene is TRBV6-5, the J gene TRBJ2-3; D perhaps matches TRBD2 (5 bases). V was cut by 6 bases and J by 1 base, with 11 bases left in between. This CDR3 is built from 14 residues. CDR1 and CDR2 (germline): MNHEY, SVGAGI.

This clone was observed once. The chain links TRBV30 to TRBJ2-5; 15 nucleotides align to TRBD2. Unmatched junction bases numbered 5, after V lost 5 bases and J lost 4 bases. CDR1 and CDR2 (germline): GTSNPN, SVGIG (reference sequence). The CDR3 runs to 15 residues. CDR3 DNA sequence: TGTGCCTGGGGGACTAGCGGGAGGTCGAGAGAGACCCAGTACTTC. Residues: CAWGTSGRSRETQYF.

The chain employs TRBV27 and TRBJ1-2; D might be TRBD1 (6 bases). V was pared by 5 bases and J by 4 bases, with 23 bases between. The CDR3 length is 17 residues. CDR1 is MNHEY, CDR2 SMNVEV, per germline (reference sequence). The CDR3 sequence is CASSPTPGHLRGYGYTF. In DNA, the CDR3 is TGTGCCAGCAGTCCTACCCCGGGACACTTGAGAGGCTATGGCTACACCTTC.

The chain joins TRBV4-1 to TRBJ1-1; TRBD1 aligns across 8 bases. The CDR3 loop spans 14 amino acids. V dropped 4 bases and J dropped 5; count of bases not matched to a gene: 6. CDR1 and CDR2 from the germline V gene are MGHRA and YSYEKL. The CDR3 DNA follows: TGCGCCAGCAGCCTCACAGGGGGTAGGACTGAAGCTTTCTTT. Its translation: CASSLTGGRTEAFF.

The chain uses TRBV7-8 and TRBJ1-4; D is unresolved. This CDR3 contains 13 residues. In germline, CDR1 is SGHVS, CDR2 FQNEAQ. Trimming took off 5 bases at V and 8 bases at J, with 12 bases between the two ends. The CDR3 sequence is CASSPSSQEKLFF. The DNA of the CDR3 is TGTGCCAGCAGCCCCTCCTCGCAGGAAAAACTGTTTTTT.

The gene calls are TRBV30 and TRBJ1-3; 9 nucleotides agree with TRBD1. CDR1 and CDR2 from the germline V gene are GTSNPN and SVGIG (reference sequence). With 1 base clipped from V and 5 bases from J, the junction kept 6 bases outside the gene matches. The length of the CDR3 is 15 residues. The CDR3 sequence: CAWSARDRVRNTIYF. In DNA, the CDR3 is TGTGCCTGGAGTGCCCGGGACAGGGTGAGAAACACCATATATTTT. The whole variable domain, filled in from reference TRBV30 and TRBJ1-3, reads SQTIHQWPATLVQPVGSPLSLECTVEGTSNPNLYWYRQAAGRGLQLLFYSVGIGQISSEVPQNLSASRPQDRQFILSSKKLLLSDSGFYLCAWSARDRVRNTIYFGEGSWLTVV.

CDR3 region: CATSRDFRAPYEQYF. In nucleotides, the CDR3 is TGTGCCACCAGCAGAGATTTCAGGGCTCCCTACGAGCAGTACTTC. V and J are TRBV15 and TRBJ2-7; D is possibly TRBD1 (5 bases). V dropped 0 bases and J dropped 2 bases, with 11 bases sitting between them. Germline CDR1 reads LNHNV; CDR2 reads YYDKDF (reference sequence). CDR3 length: 15 amino acids.

V and J are TRBV5-6 and TRBJ1-4; 8 bases fit TRBD1. The V segment lost 4 bases and the J segment 8 bases; nucleotides outside the gene matches: 4. Germline V gene lookup returns CDR1 SGHDT and CDR2 YYEEEE. The CDR3 covers 13 residues. The CDR3 loop reads CASSQGAGEKLFF. The CDR3 nucleotides read TGTGCCAGCAGCCAGGGGGCGGGGGAAAAACTGTTTTTT.

The chain couples TRBV30 to TRBJ2-3; maybe TRBD2 (6 bases). The germline V and J ends were trimmed by 2 bases and 5 bases, with 14 bases remaining between them. CDR1 and CDR2 (germline): GTSNPN, SVGIG (reference sequence). This CDR3 spans 14 amino acids. The CDR3 sequence: CAWSPRGGRDTQYF. The CDR3, as DNA: TGTGCCTGGAGTCCGAGGGGAGGCAGAGATACGCAGTATTTT.

As regards this clone: An end of the junction differs from the germline gene, which may be a read error. This chain links TRBV30 with TRBJ2-7; possibly TRBD2 for D (6 bases). This CDR3 comprises 12 residues. Germline V gives CDR1 GTSNPN, CDR2 SVGIG (reference sequence). The CDR3 loop is CAWKNSGYGQYF. CDR3 DNA: TGTGCCTGGAAGAATAGCGGCTACGGGCAGTACTTC.

This sequence joins TRBV7-2 and TRBJ1-5; D perhaps matches TRBD1 (5 bases). The CDR3 totals 15 residues. The V end lost 2 bases, the J end lost 2 bases, and 10 bases lay between the germline ends. Germline V gives CDR1 SGHTA, CDR2 FQGNSA. This CDR3 is CASSLSRGGNQPQHF. The CDR3 DNA is TGTGCCAGCAGCTTATCCCGGGGGGGCAATCAGCCCCAGCATTTT.

V usage is TRBV6-5 and J usage is TRBJ1-6, with 8 bases that match TRBD1. Germline CDR1 MNHEY, CDR2 SVGAGI. There are 15 residues in the CDR3. Trimming at V came to 6 bases and at J to 7 bases, leaving 8 bases not matched to a gene. The CDR3 here is CASRSGQVTNSPLHF. In DNA form, the CDR3 reads TGTGCCAGCAGATCGGGACAGGTCACAAATTCACCCCTCCACTTT.

V gene TRBV6-6 combines with J gene TRBJ1-2, with a weak D call TRBD1 (5 bases). Germline V gene data show CDR1 as MNHNY and CDR2 as SVGAGI (reference sequence). The ends were cut back, 2 bases at V and 6 bases at J, with 13 bases in the middle. The CDR3 has 14 amino acids. CDR3 in amino acids: CASSYAGTLDGYTF. The CDR3, as DNA: TGTGCCAGCAGTTACGCGGGGACCCTCGATGGCTACACCTTC.

This clone was seen more than once but under ten times. The DNA for the CDR3 is TGTGCCAGCAGCCCGCGGACAGGGACTAACTATGGCTACACCTTC. Amino acid sequence: CASSPRTGTNYGYTF. The chain is built from TRBV11-2 and TRBJ1-2; 8 bases agree with TRBD1. In germline, CDR1 is SGHAT, CDR2 FQNNGV. J was trimmed by 0 bases and V by 5 bases; bases with no gene match: 5. The CDR3 runs 15 residues.

This clone showed up just once. The J gene is TRBJ2-1, the V gene TRBV9; possible D gene TRBD2, 6 bases. V lost 4 bases and J 5 bases, leaving 16 bases between the germline ends. Germline V lookup: CDR1 SGDLS, CDR2 YYNGEE. The CDR3 is made up of 15 amino acids. CDR3 amino acids: CASSPGLGGDNEQFF. The CDR3 region has the DNA TGTGCCAGCAGCCCCGGTCTAGGAGGGGACAATGAGCAGTTCTTC.

The rearrangement links TRBV28 to TRBJ2-7; D unclear. Germline V gene lookup returns CDR1 MDHEN and CDR2 SYDVKM. V shed 4 bases and J shed 3 bases, with 16 bases lying between them. This CDR3 is built from 15 residues. The CDR3: CASSSPGQVVYEQYF. Written as DNA, the CDR3 is TGTGCCAGCAGTTCCCCTGGGCAGGTAGTCTACGAGCAGTACTTC.

The J gene is TRBJ2-7, the V gene TRBV6-1; 9 bases match TRBD1. V gave up 2 bases and J gave up 7 bases; unmatched junction bases: 3. The CDR3 extends over 13 amino acids. CDR1 and CDR2 (germline): MNHNS, SASEGT. The CDR3, as DNA: TGTGCCAGCAGTGAACGGACAGGGGAAGAGCAGTACTTC. Residues: CASSERTGEEQYF.

This chain uses TRBV6-5 with TRBJ2-7; the D gene is possibly TRBD2 (5 bases). Germline-derived CDR1 and CDR2 are MNHEY and SVGAGI. There are 14 residues in the CDR3. V was shortened by 6 bases and J by 2 bases, with 14 bases between the two germline ends. CDR3 sequence (DNA): TGTGCCAGCAGGTCGACTACACTAACCTACGAGCAGTACTTC. Its protein is CASRSTTLTYEQYF.

The chain carries TRBV6-5 and TRBJ2-2; D is unresolved. Germline V CDR1 and CDR2: MNHEY, SVGAGI. There are 12 residues in the CDR3. Trimming pared 6 bases from V and 7 bases from J, leaving 9 bases between. CDR3 DNA sequence: TGTGCCAGCAGCCTTCCGGTCGGGGAGCTGTTTTTT. The encoded protein is CASSLPVGELFF.